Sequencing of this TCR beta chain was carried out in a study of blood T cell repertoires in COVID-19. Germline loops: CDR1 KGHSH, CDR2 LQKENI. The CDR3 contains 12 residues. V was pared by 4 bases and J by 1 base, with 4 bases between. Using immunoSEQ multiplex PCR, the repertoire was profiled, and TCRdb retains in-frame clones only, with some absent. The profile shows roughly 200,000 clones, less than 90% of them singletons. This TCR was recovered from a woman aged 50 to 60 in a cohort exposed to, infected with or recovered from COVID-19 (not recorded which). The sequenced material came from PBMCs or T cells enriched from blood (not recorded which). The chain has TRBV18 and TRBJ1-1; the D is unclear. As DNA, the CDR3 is TGTGCCAGCTCACTAGAGAACACTGAAGCTTTCTTT. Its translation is CASSLENTEAFF.